Here is one T cell receptor (beta chain) with its context. Antigen specificity is unknown. This entry is derived from a study of cytomegalovirus exposure and HLA in healthy donors. Study results and limitations: HLA allele associations emerged for some 16,000 TCR beta sequences in a later analysis, at 0.05 false discovery rate. Accurate prediction of most subjects' HLA-A and HLA-B alleles from TCR beta sequences was reported.

Use of 60 Vbeta and 13 Jbeta primers characterized the PCR. Data came from immunoSEQ multiplex PCR; TCRdb stores just in-frame clones and leaves some out. The sample table includes more than 130,000 clones. Trimming stripped 4 bases from V and 4 bases from J, with 16 bases between. CDR3 length: 15 amino acids. Germline CDR1 reads MNHEY; CDR2 reads SMNVEV (reference sequence). Samples came from healthy bone marrow donors. Material for sequencing was PBMCs. The J gene is TRBJ2-5, the V gene TRBV27, with a possible D match to TRBD2 (5 bases). The source of this sequence is a man aged 35 to 55 in good health and CMV-seronegative. CDR3 DNA sequence: TGTGCCAGCAGTTCCCGTGAAGGGAGAGTAGAGACCCAGTACTTC. Encoded protein: CASSSREGRVETQYF.